This is a list of T cell receptor beta chains from one sample in a study of blood T cells in healthy people across ages. TCRdb fed the 5' RACE reads into MiXCR, producing one record per CDR3 protein. The sample has 1.5 million to 1.9 million distinct CDR3 sequences, about 42% seen once. Material for sequencing was blood. These receptors originate from a woman aged 18-35 years in good health. Both conserved end residues are part of each CDR3. Fields, in order: CDR3 length, D gene, J gene, V gene, clone size, CDR3 protein, CDR3 DNA. The D gene is left open where the match is weak. Clone size appears in some rows only: once, few, many, or a class for an expanded clone.

len: 14
d_gene: NA
j_gene: TRBJ2-1
v_gene: TRBV5-1
abundance: many
CDR3aa: CASSGGDSYNEQFF
CDR3nt: TGCGCCAGCAGCGGCGGGGACTCATACAATGAGCAGTTCTTC

len: 14
d_gene: TRBD1
j_gene: TRBJ2-3
v_gene: TRBV10-3
abundance: NA
CDR3aa: CAIADRRSTDAQYF
CDR3nt: TGTGCCATCGCGGACAGGAGAAGCACAGATGCGCAGTATTTT

len: 15
d_gene: NA
j_gene: TRBJ2-1
v_gene: TRBV6-2/TRBV6-3
abundance: NA
CDR3aa: CASTRTYMGYNEQFF
CDR3nt: TGTGCCAGCACCCGGACTTACATGGGATACAATGAGCAGTTCTTC

len: 14
d_gene: NA
j_gene: TRBJ1-5
v_gene: TRBV10-3
abundance: few
CDR3aa: CAISVGQFNQPQHF
CDR3nt: TGTGCCATCAGTGTAGGTCAGTTCAATCAGCCCCAGCATTTT

len: 15
d_gene: TRBD2
j_gene: TRBJ2-5
v_gene: TRBV12-3/TRBV12-4
abundance: NA
CDR3aa: CASSSDGLAVETQYF
CDR3nt: TGTGCCAGCAGTTCTGACGGACTAGCGGTGGAGACCCAGTACTTC

len: 14
d_gene: NA
j_gene: TRBJ1-1
v_gene: TRBV7-6
abundance: NA
CDR3aa: CASSLDTRSAEAFF
CDR3nt: TGTGCCAGCAGCTTAGACACGCGGTCGGCTGAAGCTTTCTTT

len: 13
d_gene: NA
j_gene: TRBJ1-6
v_gene: TRBV11-2
abundance: few
CDR3aa: CASSLSGISPLHF
CDR3nt: TGTGCCAGCAGCTTAAGCGGGATATCACCCCTCCACTTT

len: 16
d_gene: TRBD2
j_gene: TRBJ2-7
v_gene: TRBV20-1
abundance: few
CDR3aa: CSANGAGGPYTYEQYF
CDR3nt: TGCAGTGCTAACGGGGCGGGGGGGCCCTATACCTACGAGCAGTACTTC

len: 15
d_gene: NA
j_gene: TRBJ2-7
v_gene: TRBV5-5
abundance: many
CDR3aa: CASSENRVGDAEQYF
CDR3nt: TGTGCCAGCAGCGAAAACAGGGTAGGGGATGCCGAGCAGTACTTC

len: 14
d_gene: NA
j_gene: TRBJ1-3
v_gene: TRBV4-1
abundance: few
CDR3aa: CASSQGSSGNTIYF
CDR3nt: TGCGCCAGCAGCCAAGGATCCTCTGGAAACACCATATATTTT

len: 15
d_gene: NA
j_gene: TRBJ1-2
v_gene: TRBV10-3
abundance: few
CDR3aa: CAISEPLGRSYGYTF
CDR3nt: TGTGCCATCAGTGAACCCCTCGGACGGAGCTATGGCTACACCTTC

len: 15
d_gene: TRBD2
j_gene: TRBJ2-7
v_gene: TRBV10-3
abundance: few
CDR3aa: CAISDPGTNTYEQYF
CDR3nt: TGTGCCATCAGTGACCCCGGGACTAACACCTACGAGCAGTACTTC

len: 16
d_gene: NA
j_gene: TRBJ2-4
v_gene: TRBV11-2
abundance: many
CDR3aa: CASSFYINLAKNIQYF
CDR3nt: TGTGCCAGCAGCTTTTATATTAATTTAGCCAAAAACATTCAGTACTTC

len: 15
d_gene: TRBD1
j_gene: TRBJ1-6
v_gene: TRBV7-2
abundance: NA
CDR3aa: CASSLRTGVYSPLHF
CDR3nt: TGTGCCAGCAGCTTAAGGACAGGGGTTTATTCACCCCTCCACTTT

len: 16
d_gene: TRBD2
j_gene: TRBJ2-1
v_gene: TRBV6-2/TRBV6-3
abundance: NA
CDR3aa: CASSYPLAGGLNEQFF
CDR3nt: TGTGCCAGCAGTTATCCGCTAGCGGGGGGGCTAAATGAGCAGTTCTTC

len: 14
d_gene: TRBD2
j_gene: TRBJ2-2
v_gene: TRBV12-3/TRBV12-4
abundance: NA
CDR3aa: CASSSLAVTGELFF
CDR3nt: TGTGCCAGCAGCTCCCTAGCGGTCACCGGGGAGCTGTTTTTT

len: 14
d_gene: NA
j_gene: TRBJ1-1
v_gene: TRBV9
abundance: NA
CDR3aa: CASSVDGVGTEAFF
CDR3nt: TGTGCCAGCAGCGTAGACGGGGTGGGCACTGAAGCTTTCTTT

len: 15
d_gene: TRBD1
j_gene: TRBJ2-5
v_gene: TRBV4-1
abundance: many
CDR3aa: CASSQGQGAWETQYF
CDR3nt: TGCGCCAGCAGCCAGGGACAGGGGGCGTGGGAGACCCAGTACTTC

len: 15
d_gene: TRBD1
j_gene: TRBJ2-7
v_gene: TRBV29-1
abundance: NA
CDR3aa: CSVEGDAGTGSEQYF
CDR3nt: TGCAGCGTTGAAGGGGACGCCGGGACAGGGAGTGAGCAGTACTTC

len: 16
d_gene: TRBD2
j_gene: TRBJ2-3
v_gene: TRBV28
abundance: NA
CDR3aa: CASSFIGRGSTDTQYF
CDR3nt: TGTGCCAGCAGTTTCATCGGGAGGGGGTCCACAGATACGCAGTATTTT

len: 14
d_gene: TRBD1
j_gene: TRBJ2-5
v_gene: TRBV5-6
abundance: NA
CDR3aa: CASSWDRGQETQYF
CDR3nt: TGTGCCAGCAGCTGGGACAGGGGCCAAGAGACCCAGTACTTC

len: 15
d_gene: NA
j_gene: TRBJ2-7
v_gene: TRBV7-2
abundance: NA
CDR3aa: CASSSVAGSSYEQYF
CDR3nt: TGTGCCAGCAGCTCCGTGGCGGGGAGCTCCTACGAGCAGTACTTC

len: 16
d_gene: NA
j_gene: TRBJ2-7
v_gene: TRBV20-1
abundance: few
CDR3aa: CSAYSNPGTGSYEQYF
CDR3nt: TGCAGTGCTTACAGCAACCCAGGGACCGGCTCCTACGAGCAGTACTTC

len: 13
d_gene: NA
j_gene: TRBJ1-5
v_gene: TRBV27
abundance: NA
CDR3aa: CATSPYGNQPQHF
CDR3nt: TGTGCCACCAGTCCGTATGGCAATCAGCCCCAGCATTTT

len: 15
d_gene: NA
j_gene: TRBJ1-2
v_gene: TRBV6-5
abundance: NA
CDR3aa: CASSYLLEGNHGYTF
CDR3nt: TGTGCCAGCAGCTATCTCTTGGAGGGTAACCATGGCTACACCTTC

len: 13
d_gene: NA
j_gene: TRBJ1-1
v_gene: TRBV9
abundance: NA
CDR3aa: CASSPDSYTEAFF
CDR3nt: TGTGCCAGCAGCCCTGACAGCTACACTGAAGCTTTCTTT

len: 14
d_gene: NA
j_gene: TRBJ1-1
v_gene: TRBV29-1
abundance: NA
CDR3aa: CSVARGSRNTEAFF
CDR3nt: TGCAGCGTTGCCAGGGGCTCTAGGAACACTGAAGCTTTCTTT

len: 14
d_gene: TRBD1
j_gene: TRBJ2-1
v_gene: TRBV28
abundance: NA
CDR3aa: CPSRGDRGMFEQFF
CDR3nt: TGTCCCAGCAGGGGGGACAGGGGCATGTTTGAGCAGTTCTTC

len: 16
d_gene: TRBD2
j_gene: TRBJ2-5
v_gene: TRBV20-1
abundance: NA
CDR3aa: CSAARVVAGGLGEQYF
CDR3nt: TGCAGTGCGGCCCGCGTGGTAGCGGGAGGGTTGGGTGAGCAGTACTTC

len: 14
d_gene: NA
j_gene: TRBJ2-1
v_gene: TRBV29-1
abundance: many
CDR3aa: CSVSPGPVRNEQFF
CDR3nt: TGCAGCGTTAGCCCAGGCCCTGTACGCAATGAGCAGTTCTTC

len: 13
d_gene: NA
j_gene: TRBJ2-5
v_gene: TRBV29-1
abundance: NA
CDR3aa: CSVEMWTQETQYF
CDR3nt: TGCAGCGTTGAAATGTGGACCCAAGAGACCCAGTACTTC

len: 15
d_gene: NA
j_gene: TRBJ1-5
v_gene: TRBV6-5
abundance: NA
CDR3aa: CASSYASRVRAPQHF
CDR3nt: TGTGCCAGCAGTTACGCGAGCAGGGTGCGGGCGCCCCAGCATTTT

len: 14
d_gene: NA
j_gene: TRBJ2-7
v_gene: TRBV7-9
abundance: NA
CDR3aa: CASSAGHESYEQYF
CDR3nt: TGTGCCAGCAGCGCGGGACACGAGTCCTACGAGCAGTACTTC

len: 15
d_gene: NA
j_gene: TRBJ1-5
v_gene: TRBV4-3
abundance: NA
CDR3aa: CASSQSPPDGQPQHF
CDR3nt: TGCGCCAGCAGCCAATCACCGCCTGACGGACAGCCCCAGCATTTT

len: 14
d_gene: TRBD1
j_gene: TRBJ2-7
v_gene: TRBV25-1
abundance: few
CDR3aa: CASSKPGTVPEQYF
CDR3nt: TGTGCCAGCAGTAAACCCGGGACAGTCCCCGAGCAGTACTTC

len: 13
d_gene: NA
j_gene: TRBJ1-2
v_gene: TRBV20-1
abundance: NA
CDR3aa: CSAPDRLNYGYTF
CDR3nt: TGCAGTGCTCCGGACAGACTTAACTATGGCTACACCTTC

len: 15
d_gene: TRBD1
j_gene: TRBJ2-7
v_gene: TRBV4-1
abundance: NA
CDR3aa: CASSQEGQGGYEQYF
CDR3nt: TGCGCCAGCAGCCAAGAGGGACAGGGAGGCTACGAGCAGTACTTC

len: 18
d_gene: TRBD2
j_gene: TRBJ2-3
v_gene: TRBV28
abundance: few
CDR3aa: CASSLPSGGASSTDTQYF
CDR3nt: TGTGCCAGCAGTTTGCCTAGCGGGGGGGCCTCTAGCACAGATACGCAGTATTTT

len: 15
d_gene: NA
j_gene: TRBJ2-1
v_gene: TRBV9
abundance: few
CDR3aa: CASSFRGETYNEQFF
CDR3nt: TGTGCCAGCAGCTTCAGGGGGGAAACCTACAATGAGCAGTTCTTC

len: 17
d_gene: TRBD1
j_gene: TRBJ2-7
v_gene: TRBV27
abundance: NA
CDR3aa: CASSSPRNGGQGYEQYF
CDR3nt: TGTGCCAGCAGTTCGCCCCGAAACGGTGGACAGGGCTACGAGCAGTACTTC

len: 14
d_gene: NA
j_gene: TRBJ1-1
v_gene: TRBV3-1
abundance: many
CDR3aa: CASSQSVGLTEAFF
CDR3nt: TGTGCCAGCAGCCAAAGCGTGGGGCTCACTGAAGCTTTCTTT

len: 14
d_gene: NA
j_gene: TRBJ2-5
v_gene: TRBV7-9
abundance: few
CDR3aa: CASSHDRVQETQYF
CDR3nt: TGTGCCAGCAGCCATGACAGAGTTCAAGAGACCCAGTACTTC

len: 13
d_gene: NA
j_gene: TRBJ2-5
v_gene: TRBV20-1
abundance: NA
CDR3aa: CSARLRLQETQYF
CDR3nt: TGCAGTGCTAGACTTAGACTACAAGAGACCCAGTACTTC

len: 15
d_gene: TRBD1
j_gene: TRBJ2-1
v_gene: TRBV11-2
abundance: NA
CDR3aa: CASSLDRALYNEQFF
CDR3nt: TGTGCCAGCAGCCTGGACAGGGCACTATACAATGAGCAGTTCTTC

len: 16
d_gene: TRBD1
j_gene: TRBJ2-1
v_gene: TRBV29-1
abundance: NA
CDR3aa: CSVKDRGLGSYNEQFF
CDR3nt: TGCAGCGTTAAGGACAGGGGGCTAGGTTCCTACAATGAGCAGTTCTTC

len: 13
d_gene: NA
j_gene: TRBJ1-1
v_gene: TRBV7-2
abundance: few
CDR3aa: CASSLAQGSEAFF
CDR3nt: TGTGCCAGCAGCTTAGCCCAGGGCTCTGAAGCTTTCTTT

len: 14
d_gene: NA
j_gene: TRBJ2-1
v_gene: TRBV3-1
abundance: few
CDR3aa: CASSRRGFYNEQFF
CDR3nt: TGTGCCAGCTCACGGCGGGGATTTTACAATGAGCAGTTCTTC

len: 15
d_gene: NA
j_gene: TRBJ2-7
v_gene: TRBV20-1
abundance: NA
CDR3aa: CSARDPIRGTYEQYF
CDR3nt: TGCAGTGCTAGAGATCCAATCCGGGGAACCTACGAGCAGTACTTC

len: 14
d_gene: NA
j_gene: TRBJ1-2
v_gene: TRBV15
abundance: NA
CDR3aa: CATTKPGGGFGYTF
CDR3nt: TGTGCCACCACCAAACCCGGGGGAGGGTTTGGCTACACCTTC

len: 14
d_gene: NA
j_gene: TRBJ2-2
v_gene: TRBV28
abundance: NA
CDR3aa: CASSFGGVDGELFF
CDR3nt: TGTGCCAGCAGTTTTGGGGGAGTAGACGGGGAGCTGTTTTTT

len: 15
d_gene: NA
j_gene: TRBJ1-5
v_gene: TRBV20-1
abundance: few
CDR3aa: CSATPSTYSNQPQHF
CDR3nt: TGCAGTGCGACCCCCTCAACTTATAGCAATCAGCCCCAGCATTTT

len: 18
d_gene: TRBD2
j_gene: TRBJ2-7
v_gene: TRBV7-2
abundance: NA
CDR3aa: CASSPTSGTARSYNEQYF
CDR3nt: TGTGCCAGCAGCCCGACTAGCGGAACGGCTCGCTCCTACAATGAGCAGTACTTC